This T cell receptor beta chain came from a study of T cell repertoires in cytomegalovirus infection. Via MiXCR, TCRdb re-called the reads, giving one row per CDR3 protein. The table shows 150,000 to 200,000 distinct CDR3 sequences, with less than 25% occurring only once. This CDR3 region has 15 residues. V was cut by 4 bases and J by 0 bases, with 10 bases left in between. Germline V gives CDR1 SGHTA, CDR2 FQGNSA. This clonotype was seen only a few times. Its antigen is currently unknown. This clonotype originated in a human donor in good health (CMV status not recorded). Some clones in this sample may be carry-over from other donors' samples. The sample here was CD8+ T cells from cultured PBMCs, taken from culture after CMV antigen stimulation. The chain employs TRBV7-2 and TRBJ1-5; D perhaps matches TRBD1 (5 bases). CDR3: CASSSDSYSNQPQHF. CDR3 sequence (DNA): TGTGCCAGCAGCTCCGACAGTTATAGCAATCAGCCCCAGCATTTT.